What follows are 10 T cell receptor beta chains derived from one specimen sequenced in a study of CD8 T cells in ankylosing spondylitis. TCRdb recomputed calls from the 5' RACE reads with MiXCR, one row per CDR3 protein. This table has approximately 140,000 distinct CDR3 sequences, approximately 48% appearing once. The sequenced sample consisted of synovial fluid, either unsorted or a sorted T cell fraction (not recorded which). The receptors here all came from a male donor with ankylosing spondylitis.

This clonotype was counted between two and nine times. The chain joins TRBV7-9 to TRBJ2-7; D is uncertain. The germline V gene has CDR1 SEHNR and CDR2 FQNEAQ (reference sequence). The V end was cut by 4 bases, the J end by 1 base, with 8 bases between. The CDR3 is 13 residues long. CDR3 sequence (DNA): TGTGCCAGCAGCTCCGACGGATCCTACGAGCAGTACTTC. It is translated as CASSSDGSYEQYF.

The chain couples TRBV4-1 to TRBJ2-5; D is possibly TRBD1 (5 bases). The CDR3 totals 15 residues. The V gene's germline CDR1 is MGHRA and CDR2 YSYEKL. V lost 4 bases and J 4 bases, leaving 16 bases between the germline ends. In nucleotides, the CDR3 is TGCGCCAGCAGCCCCGAGTCCAGGGCCGGAGAGACCCAGTACTTC. This sequence encodes CASSPESRAGETQYF.

This clonotype was counted at least ten times. The chain couples TRBV7-2 to TRBJ2-2; the D gene is possibly TRBD2 (6 bases). Per the germline V gene, CDR1 is SGHTA and CDR2 is FQGNSA. Between the trimmed V and J ends, which lost 5 bases and 4 bases, there was a span of 17 bases. This CDR3 spans 16 amino acids. For the CDR3, the DNA is TGTGCCAGCAGCCCCGGGGGTGCTAGCATCACCGGGGAGCTGTTTTTT. Its protein is CASSPGGASITGELFF.

The J gene is TRBJ1-6, the V gene TRBV13; TRBD1 agrees at 11 bases. Germline V gene sequence: CDR1 PRHDT, CDR2 FYEKMQ (reference sequence). Trimming cost V 4 bases and J 9 bases; bases outside gene matches: 5. This CDR3 region has 15 residues. The CDR3 sequence: CASSSRTGGFSPLHF. The DNA of the CDR3 is TGTGCCAGCAGCTCGAGGACAGGGGGCTTTTCACCCCTCCACTTT.

The rearrangement uses TRBV10-3 and TRBJ2-3; 12 bases fit TRBD2. This CDR3 spans 17 amino acids. V shed 10 bases and J 0 bases; nucleotides not matched to a gene: 11. Germline CDR1 is ENHRY and CDR2 is SYGVKD. The CDR3: CANLLAGGWNSTDTQYF. The CDR3 DNA reads as TGTGCCAACCTACTAGCGGGAGGTTGGAATAGCACAGATACGCAGTATTTT.

The chain uses TRBV12-3 or TRBV12-4 and TRBJ2-7; 8 bases fit TRBD1. V was clipped by 6 bases and J by 3 bases; unmatched bases: 4. The CDR3 length is 13 residues. CDR3 DNA sequence: TGTGCCAGCAGGGGAACAGGGGGCTACGAGCAGTACTTC. Protein sequence: CASRGTGGYEQYF.

The gene calls are TRBV4-1 and TRBJ2-7; 8 positions agree with TRBD2. J was trimmed by 0 bases and V by 4 bases; bases with no gene match: 5. Germline lookup yields CDR1 MGHRA and CDR2 YSYEKL. The CDR3 is 15 residues long. The CDR3 nucleotides are TGCGCCAGCAGCCGTTCAGCGGGAGCCTCCTACGAGCAGTACTTC. It specifies CASSRSAGASYEQYF.

The chain links TRBV5-1 to TRBJ2-7; 7 positions match TRBD1. This CDR3 is built from 14 residues. J gave up 1 base and V 2 bases, and 3 bases lay outside the gene matches. Germline CDR1 reads SGHRS; CDR2 reads YFSETQ. As DNA, the CDR3 is TGCGCCAGCAGCTTACAGGGGATTTCCTACGAGCAGTACTTC. Its translation is CASSLQGISYEQYF.

A few counts support this clonotype. V gene TRBV6-8 combines with J gene TRBJ2-3, with D maybe TRBD2 (6 bases). Germline loops: CDR1 MNHGY, CDR2 SAAAGT. Between the trimmed V and J ends, which lost 2 bases and 3 bases, there was a span of 18 bases. The CDR3 runs to 17 residues. The CDR3 region is CASSYLLIGRDTDTQYF. DNA of the CDR3: TGTGCCAGCAGTTACCTTCTAATTGGGCGGGATACAGATACGCAGTATTTT.

V is TRBV5-6 and J is TRBJ2-2; no definite D call. V gave up 3 bases and J gave up 8 bases, with 14 bases separating them. The length of the CDR3 is 14 residues. Germline lookup yields CDR1 SGHDT and CDR2 YYEEEE. CDR3 region: CASSWAVTYGELFF. The CDR3 nucleotides read TGTGCCAGCAGCTGGGCCGTCACCTATGGGGAGCTGTTTTTT. Using reference TRBV5-6 and TRBJ2-2 for the parts outside the CDR3, the full variable domain is DAGVTQSPTHLIKTRGQQVTLRCSPKSGHDTVSWYQQALGQGPQFIFQYYEEEERQRGNFPDRFSGHQFPNYSSELNVNALLLGDSALYLCASSWAVTYGELFFGEGSRLTVL.